These 21 T cell receptor beta chains were all obtained from the same sample, sequenced in a study of control samples from healthy donors and cancer patients. Sequencing was performed with immunoSEQ multiplex PCR; in TCRdb, only in-frame clones are kept and a portion is missing. The table lists 100,000 or so clones, 86% of them singletons. Sequenced input: blood. The receptor set was obtained from a woman in her forties or fifties in good health.

This clone has a single count. The chain's CDR3 is CASSSPFGGSYEQYF. CDR3 coding DNA: TGTGCCAGCAGTTCGCCCTTTGGAGGGTCCTACGAGCAGTACTTC. V usage is TRBV28 and J usage is TRBJ2-7; tentative D call: TRBD2 (6 bases). Trimming removed 4 bases at V and 1 base at J, with 14 bases between. This CDR3 has 15 amino acids. Looked up from germline, CDR1 is MDHEN and CDR2 is SYDVKM.

This rearrangement joins TRBV3-1 (or the pseudogene TRBV3-2) to TRBJ2-7; perhaps TRBD2 as D (6 bases). Germline lookup yields CDR1 LGHDT and CDR2 YNNKEL (reference sequence). The CDR3 totals 14 residues. V was shortened by 0 bases and J by 7 bases, with 13 bases between the two germline ends. CDR3 residues: CASSQDRLVREQYF. The CDR3 DNA follows: TGTGCCAGCAGCCAAGACAGACTAGTCAGGGAGCAGTACTTC.

The sample holds one count of this clone. J is TRBJ1-2 and V is TRBV12-3 or TRBV12-4, with D possibly matching TRBD1 (5 bases). V dropped 6 bases and J dropped 3 bases, with 8 bases sitting between them. This CDR3 contains 12 residues. In nucleotides, the CDR3 is TGTGCCAGCAGCAGGGAATACTATGGCTACACCTTC. It encodes CASSREYYGYTF.

The rearrangement links TRBV7-2 to TRBJ2-5; D gene unclear. The ends were cut back, 4 bases at V and 5 bases at J, with 11 bases in the middle. The CDR3 covers 13 residues. From germline, CDR1 is SGHTA and CDR2 FQGNSA. CDR3 loop: CASSSYLQETQYF. DNA for the CDR3: TGTGCCAGCAGCTCATACCTCCAGGAGACCCAGTACTTC. The whole variable domain, filled in from reference TRBV7-2 and TRBJ2-5, reads GAGVSQSPSNKVTEKGKDVELRCDPISGHTALYWYRQSLGQGLEFLIYFQGNSAPDKSGLPSDRFSAERTGGSVSTLTIQRTQQEDSAVYLCASSSYLQETQYFGPGTRLLVL.

The rearrangement joins TRBV10-3 to TRBJ2-5; maybe TRBD1 (6 bases). V was pared by 3 bases and J by 5 bases, with 7 bases between. The CDR3 sequence is 12 residues long. Germline V gene sequence: CDR1 ENHRY, CDR2 SYGVKD. The DNA of the CDR3 is TGTGCCATCAGTGACAGGGGCGAGACCCAGTACTTC. This codes for CAISDRGETQYF.

The CDR3 here is CASSDHQGGGGYGYTF. CDR3 in DNA: TGTGCCAGCAGTGACCATCAGGGGGGGGGCGGCTATGGCTACACCTTC. The chain uses TRBV6-1 and TRBJ1-2; 7 bases align to TRBD1. Germline V CDR1 and CDR2: MNHNS, SASEGT. This CDR3 has 16 residues. V lost 3 bases to trimming and J lost 4 bases; unmatched junction nucleotides: 11.

The chain uses TRBV2 and TRBJ2-7, with D unclear. Between the trimmed V and J ends, which lost 7 bases and 7 bases, there was a span of 17 bases. Germline V gene lookup returns CDR1 SNHLY and CDR2 FYNNEI. CDR3 length equals 13 residues. The CDR3: CASTATRLVEQYF. CDR3 in DNA: TGTGCCAGCACCGCGACAAGGTTGGTAGAGCAGTACTTC.

J is TRBJ1-2 and V is TRBV25-1; 10 positions match TRBD1. J was trimmed by 8 bases and V by 1 base; bases with no gene match: 10. CDR1 and CDR2 from the germline V gene are MGHDK and SYGVNS. CDR3 length: 16 amino acids. CDR3: CASSESIRQGATGYTF. CDR3 sequence (DNA): TGTGCCAGCAGTGAATCCATCAGACAGGGGGCGACAGGCTACACCTTC.

The chain links TRBV6-5 to TRBJ1-2, with D uncertain. Trimming pared 6 bases from V and 4 bases from J, leaving 12 bases between. The germline V gene has CDR1 MNHEY and CDR2 SVGAGI. The CDR3 extends over 13 amino acids. The CDR3 sequence: CASSRLGVYGYTF. The CDR3 DNA follows: TGTGCCAGCAGCAGACTTGGGGTCTATGGCTACACCTTC.

The chain links TRBV19 to TRBJ1-1; TRBD1 matches 9 bases. J gave up 1 base and V 5 bases, and 5 bases lay outside the gene matches. The germline gives CDR1 LNHDA, CDR2 SQIVND (reference sequence). CDR3 length equals 15 residues. CDR3 protein: CASSPQTGGNTEAFF. In nucleotides, the CDR3 is TGTGCCAGTAGTCCTCAGACAGGGGGGAACACTGAAGCTTTCTTT. The complete variable domain, with remaining parts taken from reference TRBV19 and TRBJ1-1, reads DGGITQSPKYLFRKEGQNVTLSCEQNLNHDAMYWYRQDPGQGLRLIYYSQIVNDFQKGDIAEGYSVSREKKESFPLTVTSAQKNPTAFYLCASSPQTGGNTEAFFGQGTRLTVV.

This chain connects TRBV18 to TRBJ2-7, with 11 bases fitting TRBD2. The CDR3 totals 15 residues. The germline CDR1 and CDR2 sequences are KGHSH and LQKENI. The J segment lost 2 bases and the V segment lost 4 bases, leaving 4 bases of the junction unmatched. The CDR3 sequence is CASSRTSGRTYEQYF. In nucleotides, the CDR3 is TGTGCCAGCTCACGGACTAGCGGGCGGACCTACGAGCAGTACTTC.

This clone appeared once. The chain joins TRBV7-3 to TRBJ1-1; perhaps TRBD1 as D (5 bases). Trimming pared 2 bases from V and 0 bases from J, leaving 10 bases between. The CDR3 has 15 residues. Germline CDR1 and CDR2: SGHTA and FQGTGA. The chain's CDR3 is CASSLQGSMNTEAFF. CDR3 DNA: TGTGCCAGCAGCTTACAGGGCAGCATGAACACTGAAGCTTTCTTT.

The genes are TRBV28 and TRBJ2-7; 10 nucleotides agree with TRBD2. V shed 8 bases, J shed 5 bases, and the junction held 9 bases outside the gene matches. The CDR3 length is 14 residues. CDR1 MDHEN and CDR2 SYDVKM come from the germline V gene. DNA for the CDR3: TGTGCCAGCCTCAGCGGGAGGGCCTCTAACGAGCAGTACTTC. It codes for CASLSGRASNEQYF.

V usage is TRBV20-1 and J usage is TRBJ1-2, with unresolved D. Per the germline V gene, CDR1 is DFQATT and CDR2 is SNEGSKA (reference sequence). V was pared by 7 bases and J by 6 bases, with 12 bases between. CDR3 length equals 11 residues. CDR3 nucleotide sequence: TGCAGTGTGACTGTTAGCGATGGCTACACCTTC. It encodes CSVTVSDGYTF.

The chain links TRBV5-5 to TRBJ2-2; 9 nucleotides agree with TRBD1. This CDR3 spans 16 amino acids. V lost 4 bases to trimming and J lost 5 bases; unmatched junction nucleotides: 9. The germline gives CDR1 SGHKS, CDR2 YYEKEE (reference sequence). The CDR3 DNA reads as TGTGCCAGCAGCGCCCGGACAGGGGCGGGGACCGGGGAGCTGTTTTTT. Its translation: CASSARTGAGTGELFF.

The rearrangement uses TRBV7-9 and TRBJ1-6, with D possibly matching TRBD1 (6 bases). The ends were cut back, 8 bases at V and 10 bases at J, with 15 bases in the middle. The germline gives CDR1 SEHNR, CDR2 FQNEAQ (reference sequence). The CDR3 has 13 amino acids. As DNA, the CDR3 is TGTGCCAGCTGCCGGGATCAGGGGTCACCCCTCCACTTT. It is translated as CASCRDQGSPLHF.

This sequence joins TRBV7-9 and TRBJ1-1; 7 bases map to TRBD1. V was pared by 5 bases and J by 0 bases, with 3 bases of the junction left unmatched. The CDR3 is 14 amino acids. Germline V gene data show CDR1 as SEHNR and CDR2 as FQNEAQ (reference sequence). The CDR3 region has the DNA TGTGCCAGCAGCCTCGACAGGGTGAACACTGAAGCTTTCTTT. This sequence encodes CASSLDRVNTEAFF. The variable domain in full, with the rest retrieved from reference TRBV7-9 and TRBJ1-1, is DTGVSQNPRHKITKRGQNVTFRCDPISEHNRLYWYRQTLGQGPEFLTYFQNEAQLEKSRLLSDRFSAERPKGSFSTLEIQRTEQGDSAMYLCASSLDRVNTEAFFGQGTRLTVV.

V is TRBV6-1 and J is TRBJ1-4, with D tentatively TRBD1 (6 bases). The germline gives CDR1 MNHNS, CDR2 SASEGT. V lost 6 bases and J 5 bases, leaving 13 bases between the germline ends. The CDR3 is 14 residues long. CDR3 DNA sequence: TGTGCCAGCAGCCTGGGGGCCGGGAATGAAAAACTGTTTTTT. Amino acids: CASSLGAGNEKLFF.

The chain combines TRBV9 with TRBJ1-4; 12 positions match TRBD1. Germline trimming cut 3 bases from V and 2 bases from J; bases unmatched to any gene: 5. The V gene's germline CDR1 is SGDLS and CDR2 YYNGEE. The CDR3 length is 17 residues. CDR3 nucleotide sequence: TGTGCCAGCAGCGACCGGGACAGGGGGCTGACTAATGAAAAACTGTTTTTT. Its translation: CASSDRDRGLTNEKLFF. The full variable domain, rest sourced from reference TRBV9 and TRBJ1-4, is DSGVTQTPKHLITATGQRVTLRCSPRSGDLSVYWYQQSLDQGLQFLIQYYNGEERAKGNILERFSAQQFPDLHSELNLSSLELGDSALYFCASSDRDRGLTNEKLFFGSGTQLSVL.

This rearrangement joins TRBV6-5 to TRBJ1-1; 7 bases are shared with TRBD1. Germline CDR1 MNHEY, CDR2 SVGAGI. This CDR3 is 15 amino acids long. Trimming took 5 bases from V and 1 from J; bases not matched to a gene: 7. In DNA form, the CDR3 reads TGTGCCAGCAGTAACCCAGGGGGGGGGAACACTGAAGCTTTCTTT. Its protein product is CASSNPGGGNTEAFF.

The V call is TRBV2, the J call TRBJ2-7; D unclear. Trimming shortened V by 2 bases and J by 2 bases, and 13 bases separated the two germline ends. Germline V lookup: CDR1 SNHLY, CDR2 FYNNEI. This CDR3 has 15 residues. Here the CDR3 reads CASSETLVGTYEQYF. DNA for the CDR3: TGTGCCAGCAGTGAAACCCTGGTAGGGACCTACGAGCAGTACTTC. Full variable domain (remainder filled in from reference TRBV2 and TRBJ2-7): EPEVTQTPSHQVTQMGQEVILRCVPISNHLYFYWYRQILGQKVEFLVSFYNNEISEKSEIFDDQFSVERPDGSNFTLKIRSTKLEDSAMYFCASSETLVGTYEQYFGPGTRLTVT.